The rows below give T cell receptor beta chains drawn from one sample of a study of regulatory T cells in long-lasting Graves disease. Each CDR3 protein is one row after TCRdb ran MiXCR on the multiplex PCR reads. The data contain 350,000 to 400,000 distinct CDR3 sequences, less than 20% of them singletons. Sequencing was performed on peripheral blood mononuclear cells (PBMCs), taken at new diagnosis, from a patient treated with antithyroid drugs. Source of these receptors: a female donor with Graves disease. The CDR3 runs from the conserved cysteine through the conserved F or W. Fields, in order: D gene, V gene, CDR3 length, J gene, CDR3 protein. D genes are given only for firm matches.

TRBD1	TRBV7-8	14	TRBJ2-7	CASSLGQGWYEQYF
NA	TRBV15	16	TRBJ2-7	CATSGPRRGNPYEQYF
TRBD2	TRBV7-2	14	TRBJ2-7	CASSFLAGGREQYF
NA	TRBV3-1	12	TRBJ2-3	CASSQVADTQYF
TRBD1	TRBV18	14	TRBJ2-1	CASSPRDSRSEQFF
TRBD1	TRBV2	13	TRBJ2-7	CASSGQGEYEQYF
TRBD1	TRBV7-2	16	TRBJ2-6	CASSLWSRGRFGVLTF
NA	TRBV20-1	18	TRBJ1-6	CSVLPFPQDYSYNSPLHF
TRBD1	TRBV7-9	17	TRBJ1-4	CASSPSRDRDPNEKLFF
TRBD1	TRBV25-1	15	TRBJ2-1	CASSFTGDRGNEQFF
NA	TRBV15	13	TRBJ1-6	CATSRDYSEALHF
NA	TRBV20-1	16	TRBJ2-6	CSARPPDSSGANVLTF
NA	TRBV27	13	TRBJ2-1	CASSDLWREEQFF
NA	TRBV12-3/TRBV12-4	15	TRBJ2-7	CASSLSQVSSYEQYF
NA	TRBV6-1	15	TRBJ1-1	CASRIPDRQNTEALF
NA	TRBV6-4	14	TRBJ1-1	CASSVDHTNTEAFF
NA	TRBV9	17	TRBJ2-2	CASSESPRGMNTGELFF
NA	TRBV10-3	14	TRBJ1-4	CAISESLGEEKLFF
NA	TRBV11-1	13	TRBJ2-5	CASSRQTQETQYF
NA	TRBV20-1	15	TRBJ2-1	CSASRRRISYNEQFF
TRBD1	TRBV5-1	18	TRBJ1-2	CASSGTPGQQDTNYGYTF
TRBD1	TRBV2	16	TRBJ1-2	CASSDAGTGVAGGYTF
TRBD2	TRBV7-2	16	TRBJ2-1	CACSLAGTSGYNEQFF
NA	TRBV19	16	TRBJ1-6	CASSILLSSYNSPLHF
NA	TRBV12-3/TRBV12-4	14	TRBJ2-1	CASSLGLATHEQFF
NA	TRBV7-2	15	TRBJ2-1	CASSRGSGSYNEQFF
NA	TRBV24-1	13	TRBJ2-3	CATSGGSSDTQYF
TRBD1	TRBV11-3	16	TRBJ1-3	CASSLPGGADGNTIYF